This TCR beta chain was documented in a study of blood T cell repertoires in COVID-19. In the study overall: Samples came from the United States, Italy and Spain, spanning acute and convalescent COVID-19. PBMCs, B-cell-depleted T cells, or T cells provided the cDNA or gDNA that made up the material.

How the authors handled the data: How many nucleated cells were present was estimated from reference gene primer amplification. Here immunoSEQ multiplex PCR was the method, and the copy in TCRdb shows in-frame clones only, minus some. V, J and clone size reflect that table, while D and trimming were determined from the DNA. Of around 110,000 clones listed, around nine tenths are singletons. Trimming pared 4 bases from V and 8 bases from J, leaving 36 bases between. The germline CDR1 and CDR2 sequences are MNHEY and SMNVEV (reference sequence). The CDR3 runs 22 residues. The sequenced sample was peripheral blood. This receptor was identified in a woman between 25 and 40 years old with acute or convalescent COVID-19. This rearrangement joins TRBV27 to TRBJ1-6; possible D gene TRBD1, 6 bases. As DNA, the CDR3 is TGTGCCAGCAGTTCGGACAGTTATGGTTTGTTTGGGATTTGGAGTGGCGATTCACCCCTCCACTTT. As protein: CASSSDSYGLFGIWSGDSPLHF.